Below, 25 T cell receptor beta chains from the same sample are listed, as sequenced in a study of Ad26.COV2.S vaccination and SARS-CoV-2 variants. TCRdb's table, derived via immunoSEQ multiplex PCR, lists solely in-frame clones and lacks some. The sample consists of about 94,000 clones, under 90% of them appearing once. Source: peripheral blood, taken after recovery from COVID-19. The receptor set was obtained from a human donor who had recovered from COVID-19.

This clone appeared a few times. This chain links TRBV6-5 with TRBJ1-1; D possibly corresponds to TRBD1 (6 bases). This CDR3 region has 15 residues. Looked up from germline, CDR1 is MNHEY and CDR2 is SVGAGI. The V gene lost 6 bases and the J gene lost 0 bases, with 14 bases spanning the gap. This CDR3 reads CASREYRDMNTEAFF. In nucleotides, the CDR3 is TGTGCCAGCAGAGAGTACAGGGACATGAACACTGAAGCTTTCTTT.

The CDR3 nucleotides read TGTGCCAGTAGACTCGACCTCCGGTCCTACGAGCAGTACTTC. This sequence encodes CASRLDLRSYEQYF. The chain uses TRBV19 and TRBJ2-7; D remains ambiguous. V gave up 6 bases and J gave up 1 base, with 13 bases separating them. This CDR3 has 14 amino acids. The germline V gene has CDR1 LNHDA and CDR2 SQIVND (reference sequence).

The chain links TRBV28 to TRBJ1-2, with D maybe TRBD1 (5 bases). There are 14 residues in the CDR3. CDR1 and CDR2 from the germline V gene are MDHEN and SYDVKM. Trimming pared 5 bases from V and 8 bases from J, leaving 18 bases between. The CDR3 region has the DNA TGTGCCAGCAGTCCCTTTCCCCAGGGTGACGGCTACACCTTC. Its translation: CASSPFPQGDGYTF.

The chain links TRBV7-2 to TRBJ1-2; D is possibly TRBD1 (5 bases). This CDR3 region has 16 residues. Looked up from germline, CDR1 is SGHTA and CDR2 is FQGNSA. Trimming removed 2 bases at V and 4 bases at J, with 17 bases between. This CDR3 is CASSLQFAAGSYGYTF. CDR3 bases: TGTGCCAGCAGCTTACAGTTCGCGGCAGGGAGCTATGGCTACACCTTC.

This chain connects TRBV5-1 to TRBJ1-2; 12 bases map to TRBD1. Germline values: CDR1 SGHRS, CDR2 YFSETQ. The CDR3 has 13 residues. V trimming: 7 bases; J trimming: 6 bases; junction bases outside the gene matches: 4. CDR3 residues: CASRDRGRDGYTF. The CDR3 DNA reads as TGCGCCAGCCGGGACAGGGGGCGAGATGGCTACACCTTC.

This sequence joins TRBV6-6 and TRBJ2-2, with 9 bases fitting TRBD1. In germline, CDR1 is MNHNY, CDR2 SVGAGI (reference sequence). This CDR3 region has 16 residues. Unmatched junction bases numbered 8, after V lost 2 bases and J lost 7 bases. This CDR3 reads CASSYGGTGYIGELFF. The CDR3 DNA is TGTGCCAGCAGTTACGGCGGGACAGGGTATATCGGGGAGCTGTTTTTT.

Details on this clone: This same CDR3 is encoded by further DNA sequences in the sample. The rearrangement joins TRBV12-3 or TRBV12-4 to TRBJ1-3; D remains unclear. The CDR3 totals 12 residues. Between the trimmed V and J ends, which lost 3 bases and 0 bases, there was a span of 0 bases. CDR3 in amino acids: CASSFSGNTIYF. CDR3 DNA sequence: TGTGCCAGCAGTTTCTCTGGAAACACCATATATTTT.

The chain employs TRBV6-5 and TRBJ1-4; D call uncertain. Between the trimmed V and J ends, which lost 0 bases and 4 bases, there was a span of 9 bases. Germline CDR1 MNHEY, CDR2 SVGAGI. CDR3 length: 15 residues. The CDR3: CASSYSSGYNEKLFF. CDR3 DNA sequence: TGTGCCAGCAGTTACTCGAGCGGGTATAATGAAAAACTGTTTTTT.

The V gene is TRBV9, the J gene TRBJ2-1, with a possible D match to TRBD1 (5 bases). The CDR3 extends over 15 amino acids. Trimming left V 0 bases short and J 5 bases short, with 12 bases between. Germline V lookup: CDR1 SGDLS, CDR2 YYNGEE. The CDR3 bases are TGTGCCAGCAGCGTAGGGGCAGGGAACCACAATGAGCAGTTCTTC. Translation gives CASSVGAGNHNEQFF.

The rearrangement joins TRBV6-5 to TRBJ2-3, with 12 bases aligning to TRBD2. The length of the CDR3 is 14 residues. CDR1 is MNHEY, CDR2 SVGAGI, per germline. V lost 10 bases, J lost 5 bases, and 7 bases stayed unmatched. This CDR3 is CATLAGGPGDTQYF. The CDR3 DNA sequence: TGTGCCACTCTAGCGGGAGGGCCTGGAGATACGCAGTATTTT.

The chain carries TRBV13 and TRBJ2-1, with 7 bases lining up with TRBD2. This CDR3 is built from 15 residues. Looked up from germline, CDR1 is PRHDT and CDR2 is FYEKMQ (reference sequence). The trim removed 0 bases at V and 6 bases at J, leaving 5 bases unmatched. The CDR3 is CASSLGGGGSNEQFF. CDR3 nucleotide sequence: TGTGCCAGCAGCTTAGGTGGGGGAGGGAGCAATGAGCAGTTCTTC.

This clone has only a few counts. The chain combines TRBV12-3 or TRBV12-4 with TRBJ1-6; tentative D call: TRBD1 (5 bases). This CDR3 region has 13 residues. V lost 2 bases and J 10 bases, leaving 9 bases between the germline ends. CDR3 sequence reads: CASSLREGSPLHF. DNA for the CDR3: TGTGCCAGCAGTTTACGGGAGGGGTCACCCCTCCACTTT.

This sequence joins TRBV18 and TRBJ2-3; TRBD2 matches at 7 bases. After removal of 6 bases from V and 4 bases from J, the junction contained 16 bases not matched to a gene. The CDR3 loop spans 17 amino acids. Germline lookup yields CDR1 KGHSH and CDR2 LQKENI. CDR3 sequence: CASSLFSGTTLADTQYF. In DNA form, the CDR3 reads TGTGCCAGCTCGCTCTTCTCCGGGACTACCCTGGCAGATACGCAGTATTTT. Complete variable domain (other parts from reference TRBV18 and TRBJ2-3): NAGVMQNPRHLVRRRGQEARLRCSPMKGHSHVYWYRQLPEEGLKFMVYLQKENIIDESGMPKERFSAEFPKEGPSILRIQQVVRGDSAAYFCASSLFSGTTLADTQYFGPGTRLTVL.

This rearrangement joins TRBV11-2 to TRBJ1-1; D unclear. V was pared by 4 bases and J by 0 bases, with 18 bases between. This CDR3 has 17 amino acids. Germline values: CDR1 SGHAT, CDR2 FQNNGV. The CDR3 DNA reads TGTGCCAGCAGCTCCACGTTAGGACGGCTCCTGAACACTGAAGCTTTCTTT. Translation gives CASSSTLGRLLNTEAFF.

The chain uses TRBV18 and TRBJ2-1, with D perhaps matching TRBD1 (5 bases). The germline gives CDR1 KGHSH, CDR2 LQKENI. Trimming removed 6 bases from V and 2 bases from J, with 14 bases in between. The CDR3 loop spans 15 amino acids. CDR3 loop: CASSLTGIPYNEQFF. CDR3 nucleotides: TGTGCCAGCTCGCTTACAGGAATTCCCTACAATGAGCAGTTCTTC.

The chain combines TRBV5-4 with TRBJ2-7; TRBD1 matches at 7 bases. The CDR3 loop spans 13 amino acids. V trimming: 4 bases; J trimming: 2 bases; junction bases outside the gene matches: 3. CDR1 is SGHNT, CDR2 YYREEE, per germline (reference sequence). The CDR3 sequence is CASSRTGTYEQYF. The CDR3 DNA reads TGTGCCAGCAGCCGGACAGGAACCTACGAGCAGTACTTC. Full variable domain (remainder filled in from reference TRBV5-4 and TRBJ2-7): ETGVTQSPTHLIKTRGQQVTLRCSSQSGHNTVSWYQQALGQGPQFIFQYYREEENGRGNFPPRFSGLQFPNYSSELNVNALELDDSALYLCASSRTGTYEQYFGPGTRLTVT.

This clone was seen a handful of times. This sequence joins TRBV25-1 and TRBJ1-1, with D unclear. In germline, CDR1 is MGHDK, CDR2 SYGVNS. The length of the CDR3 is 11 residues. The germline V and J ends were trimmed by 7 bases and 5 bases, with 8 bases remaining between them. CDR3: CASIRGTEAFF. The CDR3 DNA sequence: TGTGCCAGCATAAGAGGTACTGAAGCTTTCTTT.

The genes are TRBV6-5 and TRBJ2-3, with D maybe TRBD1 (5 bases). The V end was cut by 5 bases, the J end by 2 bases, with 11 bases between. The CDR3 spans 14 residues. Germline V lookup: CDR1 MNHEY, CDR2 SVGAGI. In nucleotides, the CDR3 is TGTGCCAGCAGTAAGACAGTCCTCACAGATACGCAGTATTTT. Translation: CASSKTVLTDTQYF.

The chain employs TRBV4-1 and TRBJ1-6, with 7 positions matching TRBD1. Looked up from germline, CDR1 is MGHRA and CDR2 is YSYEKL. The CDR3 contains 16 residues. The ends lost 2 bases at V and 4 bases at J; junction bases unmatched: 5. The CDR3 DNA sequence: TGCGCCAGCAGCCAACCGGGACAGCATTATAATTCACCCCTCCACTTT. Translation gives CASSQPGQHYNSPLHF.

The gene calls are TRBV5-6 and TRBJ2-1, with 7 nucleotides matching TRBD2. The CDR3 runs to 15 residues. V shed 4 bases, J shed 2 bases, and the junction held 6 bases outside the gene matches. Germline V lookup: CDR1 SGHDT, CDR2 YYEEEE. CDR3 nucleotides: TGTGCCAGCAGCCGCAATCGGGGGGCCTACAATGAGCAGTTCTTC. Translation: CASSRNRGAYNEQFF.

The chain links TRBV15 to TRBJ1-1, with D unresolved. The V gene's germline CDR1 is LNHNV and CDR2 YYDKDF (reference sequence). This CDR3 is built from 15 residues. With 2 bases removed from V and 4 bases from J, the gap between germline ends came to 14 bases. CDR3 coding DNA: TGTGCCACCAGCAGACACCTGGCGGGGAGCACTGAAGCTTTCTTT. It codes for CATSRHLAGSTEAFF.

This chain connects TRBV12-3 or TRBV12-4 to TRBJ1-2; D is uncertain. Between the trimmed V and J ends, which lost 3 bases and 0 bases, there was a span of 2 bases. The CDR3 consists of 12 residues. CDR3 coding DNA: TGTGCCAGCAGTTTCACTAACTATGGCTACACCTTC. Its translation: CASSFTNYGYTF.

This clone was picked up a small number of times. The J gene is TRBJ1-5, the V gene TRBV21-1. TRBV21-1 is a pseudogene segment. CDR3 size: 15 residues. This CDR3 is CASSNEAECNQPQHF. For the CDR3, the DNA is TGTGCCAGCAGCAATGAGGCAGAGTGCAATCAGCCCCAGCATTTT.

The chain recombines TRBV28 with TRBJ2-7; no definite D call. There are 17 residues in the CDR3. V lost 4 bases, J lost 4 bases, and 23 bases lay in between. Germline V gene lookup returns CDR1 MDHEN and CDR2 SYDVKM. DNA of the CDR3: TGTGCCAGCAGTTCGGACGGGTACGCCCAACAGATGTACGAGCAGTACTTC. Protein sequence: CASSSDGYAQQMYEQYF.

J is TRBJ2-1 and V is TRBV9; tentative D call: TRBD2 (6 bases). V dropped 4 bases and J dropped 6 bases, with 17 bases sitting between them. The germline V gene encodes CDR1 SGDLS and CDR2 YYNGEE. This CDR3 comprises 15 residues. CDR3 nucleotides: TGTGCCAGCAGCTCACGTCCGGCGGAGGGCAATGAGCAGTTCTTC. This encodes CASSSRPAEGNEQFF.